This TCR beta chain was sequenced in a study of spatial heterogeneity in lung cancer. TCRdb itself ran the 5' RACE reads through MiXCR, one entry per CDR3 protein. The sample has some 12,000 distinct CDR3 sequences; 5.5% to 7.5% are singletons. Ten or more counts support this clonotype. V lost 4 bases to trimming and J lost 2 bases; unmatched junction nucleotides: 6. Per germline, CDR1 LGHNA and CDR2 YNFKEQ. CDR3 size: 15 residues. As for time point: sample taken at primary tumor resection. Whole RNA from tumor, nontumor lung or frozen PBMC was sequenced unsorted. The sequence was collected from a male donor with early-stage non-small cell lung cancer. This chain joins TRBV4-2 and TRBJ2-3; 7 bases are shared with TRBD2. The sequencing used normal lung tissue next to the tumor, collected at surgery. CDR3 nucleotides: TGTGCCAGCAGCCCGTCCCTAGCGGTCACAGATACGCAGTATTTT. The encoded protein is CASSPSLAVTDTQYF.